These T cell receptor beta chains were read from a single sample in a study of vaccination effects on CD4 cells after COVID-19. Antigens for these TCRs are unknown. This table comes from immunoSEQ multiplex PCR, and its TCRdb copy is limited to in-frame clones, with some not included. The sample yields 30,000 to 45,000 clones, under 75% seen once. Specimen: CD4+ T cells from PBMCs cultured with SARS-CoV-2 spike peptides, collected before COVID-19 vaccination. The receptors originated from a human donor who received a COVID-19 vaccine. Both conserved end residues are part of each CDR3. The order of the fields is J gene, V gene, CDR3 protein.

j_call: TRBJ2-7; v_call: TRBV27; cdr3_aa: CASSKQGRWGYEQYF
j_call: TRBJ2-5; v_call: TRBV12-3/TRBV12-4; cdr3_aa: CASSLIGKETQYF
j_call: TRBJ2-3; v_call: TRBV29-1; cdr3_aa: CSDPRPGTSGSLASTDTQYF
j_call: TRBJ2-3; v_call: TRBV7-9; cdr3_aa: CASSLAASGGSGRSQYF
j_call: TRBJ1-5; v_call: TRBV9; cdr3_aa: CASSVSGESNQPQHF
j_call: TRBJ2-7; v_call: TRBV25-1; cdr3_aa: CASSEIAVSGGVPYEQYF
j_call: TRBJ2-2; v_call: TRBV28; cdr3_aa: CASRPGLANTGELFF
j_call: TRBJ2-7; v_call: TRBV7-9; cdr3_aa: CASSLASVLVEQYF
j_call: TRBJ1-2; v_call: TRBV27; cdr3_aa: CASGFQLTGGIGYTF
j_call: TRBJ1-2; v_call: TRBV27; cdr3_aa: CASRDRARSYTF
j_call: TRBJ1-1; v_call: TRBV19; cdr3_aa: CASSERTGPTRGTEAFF
j_call: TRBJ2-5; v_call: TRBV7-8; cdr3_aa: CASSLGVAKETQYF
j_call: TRBJ2-7; v_call: TRBV5-6; cdr3_aa: CASSTFSGPSSYEQYF
j_call: TRBJ1-3; v_call: TRBV30; cdr3_aa: CAWSPWGSGNTIYF
j_call: TRBJ2-7; v_call: TRBV5-1; cdr3_aa: CASSLGASGTYEQYF
j_call: TRBJ2-7; v_call: TRBV28; cdr3_aa: CASSLYNEQYF
j_call: TRBJ2-5; v_call: TRBV6-2/TRBV6-3; cdr3_aa: CASSYIPTDHWETQYF
j_call: TRBJ2-7; v_call: TRBV12-5; cdr3_aa: CASGLVIRGKGEQYF
j_call: TRBJ1-1; v_call: TRBV5-1; cdr3_aa: CASSLEGTEAFF
j_call: TRBJ1-1; v_call: TRBV5-4; cdr3_aa: CASSFEQGATEAFF
j_call: TRBJ2-5; v_call: TRBV18; cdr3_aa: CASSPLSWSRGATQETQYF
j_call: TRBJ2-7; v_call: TRBV5-4; cdr3_aa: CASSSGRDRYEQYF
j_call: TRBJ2-7; v_call: TRBV29-1; cdr3_aa: CSATTTTYEQYF
j_call: TRBJ1-2; v_call: TRBV9; cdr3_aa: CASSVDQNYGYTF
j_call: TRBJ1-2; v_call: TRBV13; cdr3_aa: CASSLPGGHYGYTF
j_call: TRBJ1-4; v_call: TRBV19; cdr3_aa: CASSTGQGNVLEKLFF
j_call: TRBJ1-1; v_call: TRBV4-2; cdr3_aa: CASSQGNIMGQGAGEAFF
j_call: TRBJ1-5; v_call: TRBV6-4; cdr3_aa: CASSDSDRSLLDQPQHF
j_call: TRBJ2-7; v_call: TRBV7-2; cdr3_aa: CASSSGTRSYEQYF
j_call: TRBJ1-1; v_call: TRBV11-2; cdr3_aa: CASSLEGQGTEAFF
j_call: TRBJ1-2; v_call: TRBV2; cdr3_aa: CASSAQTRGQSGYTF
j_call: TRBJ1-3; v_call: TRBV9; cdr3_aa: CASSVATHWTGKINTIYF
j_call: TRBJ2-1; v_call: TRBV5-1; cdr3_aa: CASSLDAGEQFF
j_call: TRBJ2-1; v_call: TRBV11-3; cdr3_aa: CASSLLSGGNNEQFF
j_call: TRBJ1-1; v_call: TRBV3-1/TRBV3-2; cdr3_aa: CASSHPQGEAFF